This T cell receptor (beta chain) was found in a study of blood T cell repertoires in COVID-19. CDR3 length equals 14 residues. Germline CDR1 SGHRS, CDR2 YFSETQ. Trimming removed 0 bases from V and 5 bases from J, with 8 bases in between. The data were produced by immunoSEQ multiplex PCR, yet TCRdb's version contains in-frame clones alone and is incomplete. Altogether around 300,000 clones are present, approximately 83% being singletons, with the ten largest covering approximately 11%. The clonotype was recovered from an older woman with acute or convalescent COVID-19. The chain joins TRBV5-1 to TRBJ2-2; TRBD2 might be the D (5 bases). The sample consisted of peripheral blood. The CDR3, as DNA: TGCGCCAGCAGCTTGGCCCGGGGTACCGGGGAGCTGTTTTTT. It is translated as CASSLARGTGELFF.